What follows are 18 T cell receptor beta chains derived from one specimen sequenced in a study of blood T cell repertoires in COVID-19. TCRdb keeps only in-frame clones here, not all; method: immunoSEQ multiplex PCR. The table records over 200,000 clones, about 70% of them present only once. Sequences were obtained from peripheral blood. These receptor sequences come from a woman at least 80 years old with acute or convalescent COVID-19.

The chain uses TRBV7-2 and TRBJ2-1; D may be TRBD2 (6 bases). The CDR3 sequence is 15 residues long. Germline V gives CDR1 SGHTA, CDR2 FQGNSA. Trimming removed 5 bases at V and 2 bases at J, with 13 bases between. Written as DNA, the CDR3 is TGTGCCAGCAGCATCAATGGACTACCCTACAATGAGCAGTTCTTC. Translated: CASSINGLPYNEQFF.

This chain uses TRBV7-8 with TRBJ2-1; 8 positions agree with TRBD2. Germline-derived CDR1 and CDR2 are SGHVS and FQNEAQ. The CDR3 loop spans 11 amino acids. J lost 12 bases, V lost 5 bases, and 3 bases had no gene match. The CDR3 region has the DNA TGTGCCAGCAGCCGTGGACTAGCGCAGTTCTTC. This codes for CASSRGLAQFF.

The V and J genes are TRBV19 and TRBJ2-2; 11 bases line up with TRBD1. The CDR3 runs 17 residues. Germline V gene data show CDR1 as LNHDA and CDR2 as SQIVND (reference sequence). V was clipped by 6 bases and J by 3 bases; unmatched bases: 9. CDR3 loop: CASSRRTGGKHTGELFF. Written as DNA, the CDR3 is TGTGCCAGTAGCCGAAGGACAGGGGGCAAACACACCGGGGAGCTGTTTTTT.

The CDR3 spells CASSYRLRDRANEQFF. The CDR3 DNA follows: TGTGCCAGCAGCTACAGATTACGGGACAGGGCCAATGAGCAGTTCTTC. The chain employs TRBV7-9 and TRBJ2-1, with TRBD1 matching 9 bases. J gave up 6 bases and V 4 bases, and 10 bases lay outside the gene matches. Germline lookup yields CDR1 SEHNR and CDR2 FQNEAQ (reference sequence). The CDR3 loop spans 16 amino acids.

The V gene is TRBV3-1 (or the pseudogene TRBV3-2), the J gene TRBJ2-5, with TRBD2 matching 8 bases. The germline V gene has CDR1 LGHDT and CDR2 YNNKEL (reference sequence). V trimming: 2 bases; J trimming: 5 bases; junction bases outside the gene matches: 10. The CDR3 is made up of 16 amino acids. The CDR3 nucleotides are TGTGCCAGCAGCCAAAACCCGGGACTAGGGGGGGAGACCCAGTACTTC. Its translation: CASSQNPGLGGETQYF.

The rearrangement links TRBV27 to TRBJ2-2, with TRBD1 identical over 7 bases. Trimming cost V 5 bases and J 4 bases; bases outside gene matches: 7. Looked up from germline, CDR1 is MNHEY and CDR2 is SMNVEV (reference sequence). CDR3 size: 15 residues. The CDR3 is CASSMSGQVTGELFF. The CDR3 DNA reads TGTGCCAGCAGTATGTCAGGACAGGTCACCGGGGAGCTGTTTTTT.

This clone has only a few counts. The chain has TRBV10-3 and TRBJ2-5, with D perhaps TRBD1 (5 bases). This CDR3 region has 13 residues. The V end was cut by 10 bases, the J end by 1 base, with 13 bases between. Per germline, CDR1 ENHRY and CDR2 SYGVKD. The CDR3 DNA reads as TGTGCCACCATGAGACAGCCCCAAGAGACCCAGTACTTC. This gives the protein CATMRQPQETQYF.

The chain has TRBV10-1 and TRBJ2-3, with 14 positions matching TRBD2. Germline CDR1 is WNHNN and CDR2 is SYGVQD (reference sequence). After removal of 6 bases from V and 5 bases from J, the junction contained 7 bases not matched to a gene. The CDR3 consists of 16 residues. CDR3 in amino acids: CASRRLAGGPKDTQYF. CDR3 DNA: TGCGCCAGCAGAAGACTAGCGGGAGGGCCGAAAGATACGCAGTATTTT.

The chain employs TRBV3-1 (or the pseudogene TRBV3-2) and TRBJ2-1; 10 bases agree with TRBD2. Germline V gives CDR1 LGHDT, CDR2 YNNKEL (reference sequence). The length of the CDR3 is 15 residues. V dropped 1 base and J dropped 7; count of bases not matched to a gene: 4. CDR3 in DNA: TGTGCCAGCAGCCAAGCTAGCGGGAGTGTGAATGAGCAGTTCTTC. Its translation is CASSQASGSVNEQFF.

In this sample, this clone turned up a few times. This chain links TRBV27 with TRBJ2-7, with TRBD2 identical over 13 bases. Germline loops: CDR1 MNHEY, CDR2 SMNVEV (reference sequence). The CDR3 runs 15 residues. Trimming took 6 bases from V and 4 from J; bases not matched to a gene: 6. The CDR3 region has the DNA TGTGCCAGCAGCCACAAGGGACTAGCGGGGTACGAGCAGTACTTC. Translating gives CASSHKGLAGYEQYF.

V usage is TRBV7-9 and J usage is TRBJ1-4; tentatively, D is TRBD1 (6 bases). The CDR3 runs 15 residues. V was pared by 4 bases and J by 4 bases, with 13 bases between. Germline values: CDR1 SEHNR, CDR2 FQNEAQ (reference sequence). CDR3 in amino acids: CASSSYGQFNEKLFF. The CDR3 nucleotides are TGTGCCAGCAGCTCCTATGGACAGTTTAATGAAAAACTGTTTTTT.

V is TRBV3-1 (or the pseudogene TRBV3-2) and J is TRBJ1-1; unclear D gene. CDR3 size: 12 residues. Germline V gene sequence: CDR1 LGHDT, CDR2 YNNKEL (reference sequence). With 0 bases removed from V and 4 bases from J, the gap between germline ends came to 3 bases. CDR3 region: CASSQESTEAFF. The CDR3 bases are TGTGCCAGCAGCCAAGAGAGCACTGAAGCTTTCTTT.

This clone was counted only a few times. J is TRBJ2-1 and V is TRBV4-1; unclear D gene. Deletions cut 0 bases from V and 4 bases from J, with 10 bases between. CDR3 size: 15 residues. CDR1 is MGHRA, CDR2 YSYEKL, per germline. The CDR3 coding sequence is TGCGCCAGCAGCCAAGAAATCGGTTCTTACAATGAGCAGTTCTTC. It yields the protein CASSQEIGSYNEQFF.

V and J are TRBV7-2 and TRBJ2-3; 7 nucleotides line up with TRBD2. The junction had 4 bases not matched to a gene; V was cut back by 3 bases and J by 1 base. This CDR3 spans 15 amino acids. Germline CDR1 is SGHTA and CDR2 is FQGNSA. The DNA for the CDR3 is TGTGCCAGCAGCTTTCGGAGCGGGGGCACAGATACGCAGTATTTT. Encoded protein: CASSFRSGGTDTQYF.

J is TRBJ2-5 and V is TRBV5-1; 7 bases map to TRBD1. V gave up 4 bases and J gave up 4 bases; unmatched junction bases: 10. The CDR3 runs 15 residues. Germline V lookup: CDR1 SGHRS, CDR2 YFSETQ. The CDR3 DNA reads TGCGCCAGCAGCCCGGGACAGTTTGGACCAGAGACCCAGTACTTC. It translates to CASSPGQFGPETQYF. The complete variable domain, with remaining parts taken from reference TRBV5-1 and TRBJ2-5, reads KAGVTQTPRYLIKTRGQQVTLSCSPISGHRSVSWYQQTPGQGLQFLFEYFSETQRNKGNFPGRFSGRQFSNSRSEMNVSTLELGDSALYLCASSPGQFGPETQYFGPGTRLLVL.

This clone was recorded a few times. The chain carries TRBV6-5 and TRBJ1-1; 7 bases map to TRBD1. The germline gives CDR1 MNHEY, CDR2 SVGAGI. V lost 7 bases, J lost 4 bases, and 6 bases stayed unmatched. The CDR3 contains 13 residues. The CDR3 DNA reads TGTGCCAGCACAAACTCAGGGGGCACTGAAGCTTTCTTT. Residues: CASTNSGGTEAFF.

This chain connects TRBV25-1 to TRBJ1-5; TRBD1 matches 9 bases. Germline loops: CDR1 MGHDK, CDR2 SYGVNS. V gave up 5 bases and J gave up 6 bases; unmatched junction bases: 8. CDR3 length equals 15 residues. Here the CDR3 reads CASSSGQGRTQPQHF. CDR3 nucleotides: TGTGCCAGCAGTTCGGGACAGGGCAGGACTCAGCCCCAGCATTTT.

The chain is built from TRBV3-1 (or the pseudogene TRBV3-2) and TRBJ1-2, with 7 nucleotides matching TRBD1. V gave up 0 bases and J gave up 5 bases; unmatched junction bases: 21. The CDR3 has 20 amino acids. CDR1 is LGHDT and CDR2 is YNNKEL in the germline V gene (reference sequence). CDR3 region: CASSQDLDRSVFFLWYGYTF. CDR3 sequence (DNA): TGTGCCAGCAGCCAAGACCTGGACAGGTCTGTTTTTTTTCTTTGGTATGGCTACACCTTC.